This T cell receptor beta chain was identified during a study of T cells in Graves' hyperthyroidism and ophthalmopathy. The table lists this clonotype with many counts. Authors of the study amplified TCR beta CDR3 regions from RNA transcripts. The TCR CDR3 was amplified in a first-round RT-PCR using the HTBI primer set. TCRdb recomputed calls from the multiplex PCR reads with MiXCR, one row per CDR3 protein. The top ten hold about 11% of the sample, which has approximately 400,000 distinct CDR3 sequences, around 13% seen once. This CDR3 spans 15 amino acids. Germline V CDR1 and CDR2: DFQATT, SNEGSKA (reference sequence). The J segment lost 7 bases and the V segment lost 6 bases, leaving 13 bases of the junction unmatched.

Sequencing was done on a sample of blood. The TCR sequence derives from an older woman with Graves' hyperthyroidism. V is TRBV20-1 and J is TRBJ2-1; 9 bases fit TRBD2. The CDR3 is CSAVHSGRRFNEQFF. The CDR3 DNA reads as TGCAGTGCCGTCCATAGCGGGAGAAGGTTTAATGAGCAGTTCTTC.